These 10 T cell receptor beta chains were sequenced from one sample in a study of T-cell memory formation after mild COVID-19. TCRdb reprocessed the 5' RACE reads with MiXCR, giving one entry per CDR3 protein. The table has almost 250,000 distinct CDR3 sequences, approximately 15% seen once. Input material: PBMCs or a T cell subset sorted from them (not recorded which). Receptor source: an adult woman who had mild COVID-19 (a few samples of this study predate the infection). Cell type and time point are not known.

The V and J genes are TRBV19 and TRBJ1-5; 10 bases are shared with TRBD1. The V and J ends lost 5 bases and 11 bases, in that order; junction bases with no gene match: 9. CDR1 is LNHDA and CDR2 is SQIVND in the germline V gene (reference sequence). This CDR3 is 14 amino acids long. The CDR3 DNA follows: TGTGCCAGTAGTTGGGACAGGGGCGTTCGGGCCCAGCATTTT. This codes for CASSWDRGVRAQHF.

There are many counts of this clonotype. The chain is built from TRBV19 and TRBJ1-2; no firm D call. The CDR3 sequence is 16 residues long. The V gene's germline CDR1 is LNHDA and CDR2 SQIVND (reference sequence). Trimming pared 3 bases from V and 8 bases from J, leaving 22 bases between. The CDR3 is CASSIRQGSDTSGYTF. The DNA of the CDR3 is TGTGCCAGTAGTATCCGTCAAGGATCCGATACGTCCGGCTACACCTTC.

In its sample, this clonotype was seen a few times. This rearrangement joins TRBV5-1 to TRBJ2-2, with D tentatively TRBD2 (6 bases). CDR1 is SGHRS, CDR2 YFSETQ, per germline. V was cut by 2 bases and J by 1 base, with 12 bases left in between. There are 16 residues in the CDR3. CDR3 DNA: TGCGCCAGCAGCTTTCTTGGGGGGATGAACACCGGGGAGCTGTTTTTT. Amino acid sequence: CASSFLGGMNTGELFF.

V gene TRBV5-1 combines with J gene TRBJ1-2; D not resolved. Germline loops: CDR1 SGHRS, CDR2 YFSETQ. This CDR3 spans 13 amino acids. The V end lost 2 bases, the J end lost 2 bases, and 7 bases lay between the germline ends. The CDR3 sequence is CASSFPGNYGYTF. DNA of the CDR3: TGCGCCAGCAGCTTCCCCGGGAACTATGGCTACACCTTC.

The DNA for the CDR3 is TGTGCCAGCAGTTCGGGCAGGGGGGGAATCTATGGCTACACCTTC. Its translation: CASSSGRGGIYGYTF. The chain combines TRBV6-6 with TRBJ1-2, with TRBD1 matching over 7 bases. The CDR3 is 15 amino acids. CDR1 is MNHNY, CDR2 SVGAGI, per germline (reference sequence). The J segment lost 4 bases and the V segment lost 4 bases, leaving 9 bases of the junction unmatched.

This clonotype was counted ten times or more. The chain combines TRBV7-9 with TRBJ1-1, with no clear D. The V end was cut by 0 bases, the J end by 10 bases, with 15 bases between. The CDR3 runs 14 residues. The germline V gene encodes CDR1 SEHNR and CDR2 FQNEAQ (reference sequence). CDR3 residues: CASSLASTPVGAFF. The DNA for the CDR3 is TGTGCCAGCAGCTTAGCCTCGACGCCCGTCGGAGCTTTCTTT.

The chain couples TRBV11-2 to TRBJ1-2; TRBD1 aligns across 8 bases. V lost 5 bases and J lost 2; bases outside the gene matches: 7. This CDR3 contains 15 residues. Germline V gene sequence: CDR1 SGHAT, CDR2 FQNNGV. In DNA form, the CDR3 reads TGTGCCAGCAGCATAGCCGGGACAGGAAACTATGGCTACACCTTC. Residues: CASSIAGTGNYGYTF.

This clonotype has a handful of counts. V gene TRBV2 combines with J gene TRBJ2-1; unclear D gene. Trimming cost V 5 bases and J 6 bases, with 8 bases left between them. Germline lookup yields CDR1 SNHLY and CDR2 FYNNEI. This CDR3 comprises 12 residues. DNA for the CDR3: TGTGCCAGCAGTTCGGCGGTCAATGAGCAGTTCTTC. Translation: CASSSAVNEQFF.

This clonotype came up a few times. The chain has TRBV27 and TRBJ2-1, with TRBD1 identical over 8 bases. This CDR3 contains 16 residues. With 3 bases clipped from V and 3 bases from J, the junction kept 7 bases outside the gene matches. Germline CDR1 MNHEY, CDR2 SMNVEV (reference sequence). This chain's CDR3 is CASSFQDRVSYNEQFF. The CDR3 region has the DNA TGTGCCAGCAGTTTCCAGGACAGGGTAAGCTACAATGAGCAGTTCTTC.

This rearrangement joins TRBV5-5 to TRBJ1-2; TRBD1 aligns across 9 bases. Germline V lookup: CDR1 SGHKS, CDR2 YYEKEE (reference sequence). J gave up 3 bases and V 7 bases, and 13 bases lay outside the gene matches. The CDR3 has 16 amino acids. The CDR3 region is CASFTGTGPPHYGYTF. The CDR3 bases are TGTGCCAGCTTTACCGGGACAGGGCCGCCGCACTATGGCTACACCTTC.